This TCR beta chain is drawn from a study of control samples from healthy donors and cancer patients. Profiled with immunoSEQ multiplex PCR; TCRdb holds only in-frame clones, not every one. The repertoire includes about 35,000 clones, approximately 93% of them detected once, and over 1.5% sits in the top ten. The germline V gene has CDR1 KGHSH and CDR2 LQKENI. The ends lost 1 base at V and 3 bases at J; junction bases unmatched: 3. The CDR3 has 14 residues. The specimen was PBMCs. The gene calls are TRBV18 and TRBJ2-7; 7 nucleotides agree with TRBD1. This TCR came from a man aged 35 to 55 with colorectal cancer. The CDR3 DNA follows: TGTGCCAGCTCACCACAGGGACAGAGCTACGAGCAGTACTTC. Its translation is CASSPQGQSYEQYF.